The present T cell receptor beta chain was sequenced within a study of blood T cells in healthy people across ages. For the second PCR, which ran for about 6 to 11 cycles, a sample-barcoded 5' primer and a J-beta primer mix were used. A single record per CDR3 protein comes from TCRdb applying MiXCR to the 5' RACE reads. This table has approximately 1.5 million distinct CDR3 sequences, under 55% appearing once. Only one count was recorded for this clonotype. This receptor was obtained from a woman aged 18-29 years in good health. The sample taken for sequencing was blood.

This CDR3 is CSVEDLAEKYF. CDR3 nucleotides: TGCAGCGTTGAAGATTTAGCTGAAAAGTACTTC. The chain links TRBV29-1 to TRBJ2-4; no clear D gene. This CDR3 has 11 residues. In germline, CDR1 is SQVTM, CDR2 ANQGSEA. Trimming cost V 0 bases and J 14 bases, with 11 bases left between them.